This T cell receptor beta chain was retrieved from a study of regulatory T cells. Patients aged 2 to 39 years had fewer naive T cells. Regulatory (CD25-high CD127-low) and conventional (CD25-low CD127-high) CD4+ T cells were sorted separately. With respect to this clone: Its target is unknown.

The primer mix had 52 TRBV and 13 TRBJ primers. This table comes from immunoSEQ multiplex PCR, and its TCRdb copy is limited to in-frame clones, with some not included. The sample consists of approximately 29,000 clones, 93% of them appearing once. The CDR3 runs to 15 residues. Germline values: CDR1 SEHNR, CDR2 FQNEAQ (reference sequence). V dropped 2 bases and J dropped 8 bases, with 15 bases sitting between them. Findings and caveats of the study: Hydrophobic residues at CDR3 positions 6 and 7 were enriched in conventional CD4+ T cells of CD3G-deficient patients.

The sequence was collected from a child under 10 years old with CD3G deficiency. Material for sequencing was conventional CD4+ T cells sorted from blood. V gene TRBV7-9 combines with J gene TRBJ1-4, with a possible D match to TRBD1 (5 bases). CDR3 nucleotides: TGTGCCAGCAGCTTAAGCGGTCAGGGTGGCGAAAAACTGTTTTTT. It encodes CASSLSGQGGEKLFF.